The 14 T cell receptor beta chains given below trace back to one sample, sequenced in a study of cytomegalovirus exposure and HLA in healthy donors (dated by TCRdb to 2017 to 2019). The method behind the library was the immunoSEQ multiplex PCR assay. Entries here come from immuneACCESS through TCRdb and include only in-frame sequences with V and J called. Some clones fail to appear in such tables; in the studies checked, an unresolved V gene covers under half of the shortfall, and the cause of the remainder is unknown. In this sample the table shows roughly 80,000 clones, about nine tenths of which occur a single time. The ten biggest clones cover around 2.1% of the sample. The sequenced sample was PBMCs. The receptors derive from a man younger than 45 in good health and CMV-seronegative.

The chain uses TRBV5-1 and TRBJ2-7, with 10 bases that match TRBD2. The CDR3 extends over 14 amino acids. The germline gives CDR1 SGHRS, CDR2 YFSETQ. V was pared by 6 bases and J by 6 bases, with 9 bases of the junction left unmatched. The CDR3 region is CASTGEAGGREQYF. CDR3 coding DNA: TGCGCCAGCACAGGGGAAGCGGGAGGGCGCGAGCAGTACTTC. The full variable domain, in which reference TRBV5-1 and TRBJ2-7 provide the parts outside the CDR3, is KAGVTQTPRYLIKTRGQQVTLSCSPISGHRSVSWYQQTPGQGLQFLFEYFSETQRNKGNFPGRFSGRQFSNSRSEMNVSTLELGDSALYLCASTGEAGGREQYFGPGTRLTVT.

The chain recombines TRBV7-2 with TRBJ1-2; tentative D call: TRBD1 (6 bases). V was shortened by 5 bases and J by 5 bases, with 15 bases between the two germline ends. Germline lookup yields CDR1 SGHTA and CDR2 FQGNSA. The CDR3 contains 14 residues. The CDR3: CASSRGHGSYGYTF. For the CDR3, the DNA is TGTGCCAGCAGCCGGGGACATGGGTCGTATGGCTACACCTTC.

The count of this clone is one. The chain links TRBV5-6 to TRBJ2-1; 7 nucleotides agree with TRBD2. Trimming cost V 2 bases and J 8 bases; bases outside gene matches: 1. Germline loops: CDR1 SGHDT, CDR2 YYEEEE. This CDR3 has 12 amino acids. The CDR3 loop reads CASSFRGDEQFF. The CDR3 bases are TGTGCCAGCAGCTTTCGGGGGGATGAGCAGTTCTTC.

CDR3 DNA: TGTGCCAGCAGCCCGAGACAGGGTAAAACCTACAATGAGCAGTTCTTC. Its protein is CASSPRQGKTYNEQFF. The chain carries TRBV7-9 and TRBJ2-1; TRBD1 agrees at 7 bases. The V and J ends lost 5 bases and 2 bases, in that order; junction bases with no gene match: 9. This CDR3 region has 16 residues. Germline V lookup: CDR1 SEHNR, CDR2 FQNEAQ (reference sequence).

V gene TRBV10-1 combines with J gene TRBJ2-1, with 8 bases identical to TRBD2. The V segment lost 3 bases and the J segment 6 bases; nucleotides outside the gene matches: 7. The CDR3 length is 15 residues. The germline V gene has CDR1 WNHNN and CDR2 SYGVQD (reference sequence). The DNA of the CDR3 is TGCGCCAGCAGTGAAATCGGGGGGGGCCGCAATGAGCAGTTCTTC. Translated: CASSEIGGGRNEQFF.

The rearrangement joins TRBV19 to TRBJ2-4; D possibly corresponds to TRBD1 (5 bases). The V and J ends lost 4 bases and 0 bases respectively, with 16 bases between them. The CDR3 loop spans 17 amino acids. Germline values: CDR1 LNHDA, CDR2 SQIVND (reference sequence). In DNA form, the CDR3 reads TGTGCCAGTAGTACCGGCAGGGCGGATCTAGCCAAAAACATTCAGTACTTC. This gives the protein CASSTGRADLAKNIQYF. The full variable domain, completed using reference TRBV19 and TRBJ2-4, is DGGITQSPKYLFRKEGQNVTLSCEQNLNHDAMYWYRQDPGQGLRLIYYSQIVNDFQKGDIAEGYSVSREKKESFPLTVTSAQKNPTAFYLCASSTGRADLAKNIQYFGAGTRLSVL.

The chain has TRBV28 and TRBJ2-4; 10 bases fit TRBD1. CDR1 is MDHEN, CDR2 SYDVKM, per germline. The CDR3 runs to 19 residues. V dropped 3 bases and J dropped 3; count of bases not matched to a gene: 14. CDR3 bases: TGTGCCAGCAGTTTTTTTCTATTTGGGACAGGGGATGGCAAAAACATTCAGTACTTC. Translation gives CASSFFLFGTGDGKNIQYF.

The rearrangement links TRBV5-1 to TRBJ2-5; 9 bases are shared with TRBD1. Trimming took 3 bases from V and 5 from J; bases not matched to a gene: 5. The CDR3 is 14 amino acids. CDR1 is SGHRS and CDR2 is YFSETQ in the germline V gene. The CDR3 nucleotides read TGCGCCAGCAGCTCAACGACAGGGGGGGAGACCCAGTACTTC. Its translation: CASSSTTGGETQYF.

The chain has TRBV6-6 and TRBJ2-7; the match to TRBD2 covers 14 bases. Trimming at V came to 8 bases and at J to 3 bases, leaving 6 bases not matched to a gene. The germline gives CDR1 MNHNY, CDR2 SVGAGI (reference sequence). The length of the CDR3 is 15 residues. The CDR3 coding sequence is TGTGCCAGCCTTTCCGGGACTAGCGGGGGCTACGAGCAGTACTTC. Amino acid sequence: CASLSGTSGGYEQYF.

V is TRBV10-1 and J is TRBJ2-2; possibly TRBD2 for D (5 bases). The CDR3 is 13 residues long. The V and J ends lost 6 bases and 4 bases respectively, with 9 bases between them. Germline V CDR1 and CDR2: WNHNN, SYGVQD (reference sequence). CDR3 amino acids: CASSLGLTGELFF. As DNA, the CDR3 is TGCGCCAGCAGCCTCGGACTCACCGGGGAGCTGTTTTTT.

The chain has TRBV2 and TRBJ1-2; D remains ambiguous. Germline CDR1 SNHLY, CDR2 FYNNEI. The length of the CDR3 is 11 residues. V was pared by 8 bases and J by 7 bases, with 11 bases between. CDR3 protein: CASPISGGYTF. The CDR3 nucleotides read TGTGCCAGCCCCATCTCGGGTGGCTACACCTTC.

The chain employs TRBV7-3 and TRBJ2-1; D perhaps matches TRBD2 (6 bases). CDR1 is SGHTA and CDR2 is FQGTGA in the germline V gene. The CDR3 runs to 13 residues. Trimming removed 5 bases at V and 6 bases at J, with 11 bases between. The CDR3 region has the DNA TGTGCCAGCAGCGCCACTAGCATCAATGAGCAGTTCTTC. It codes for CASSATSINEQFF.

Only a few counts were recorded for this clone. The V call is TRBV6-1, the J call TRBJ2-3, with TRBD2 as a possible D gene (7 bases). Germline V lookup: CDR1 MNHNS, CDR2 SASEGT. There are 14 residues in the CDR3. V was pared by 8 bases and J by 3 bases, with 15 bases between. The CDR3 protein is CASEEGGATDTQYF. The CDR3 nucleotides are TGTGCCAGCGAGGAGGGGGGGGCGACAGATACGCAGTATTTT.

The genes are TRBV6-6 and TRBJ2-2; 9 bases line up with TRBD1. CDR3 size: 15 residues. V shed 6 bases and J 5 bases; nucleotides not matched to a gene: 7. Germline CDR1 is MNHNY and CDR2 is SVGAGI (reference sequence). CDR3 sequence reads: CASSTGGAGTGELFF. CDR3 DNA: TGTGCCAGCAGCACAGGGGGCGCGGGGACCGGGGAGCTGTTTTTT.